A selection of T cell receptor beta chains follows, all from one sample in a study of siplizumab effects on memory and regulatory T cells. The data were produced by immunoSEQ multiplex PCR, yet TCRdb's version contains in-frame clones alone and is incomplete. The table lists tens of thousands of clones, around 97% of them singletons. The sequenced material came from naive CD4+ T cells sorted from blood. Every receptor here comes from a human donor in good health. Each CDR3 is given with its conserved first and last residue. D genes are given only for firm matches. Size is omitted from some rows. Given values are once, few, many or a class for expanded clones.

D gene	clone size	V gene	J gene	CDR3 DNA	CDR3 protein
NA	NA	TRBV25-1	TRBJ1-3	TGTGCCAGCAGTGAATCTAAGGCGGGCTCTGGAAACACCATATATTTT	CASSESKAGSGNTIYF
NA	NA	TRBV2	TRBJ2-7	TGTGCCACAGCAGGGACCAACTCCTACGAGCAGTACTTC	CATAGTNSYEQYF
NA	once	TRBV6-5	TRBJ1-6	TGTGCCAGCAGTTACCGTCGGACAGATTATTCACCCCTCCACTTT	CASSYRRTDYSPLHF
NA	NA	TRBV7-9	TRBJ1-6	TGTGCCAGCAGCTTTAGGGACGGGCCGAATTCACCCCTCCACTTT	CASSFRDGPNSPLHF
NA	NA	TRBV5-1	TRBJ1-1	TGCGCCAGCAGCGACATTGTGGACACTGAAGCTTTCTTT	CASSDIVDTEAFF
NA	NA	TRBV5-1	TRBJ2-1	TGCGCCAGCAGCTTGGAGGGGCGACCGGACTACAATGAGCAGTTCTTC	CASSLEGRPDYNEQFF
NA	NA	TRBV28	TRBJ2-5	TGTGCCAGCAGCACCTTATTGACTTCTAGAACGCCGTACCAAGAGACCCAGTACTTC	CASSTLLTSRTPYQETQYF
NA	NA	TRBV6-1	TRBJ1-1	TGTGCCAGCAGTGCGGGGGGCCAAATTAGGGCTTTCTTT	CASSAGGQIRAFF
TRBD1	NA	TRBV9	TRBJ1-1	TGTGCCAGCAGCTCCGGGGACAGGGACGGGAACACTGAAGCTTTCTTT	CASSSGDRDGNTEAFF
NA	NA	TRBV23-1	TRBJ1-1	TGCGCCAGTGGGGGGAACACTGAAGCTTTCTTT	CASGGNTEAFF
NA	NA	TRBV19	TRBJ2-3	TGTGCCAGTAGCGGGGCGGGACCCCGCACAGATACGCAGTATTTT	CASSGAGPRTDTQYF
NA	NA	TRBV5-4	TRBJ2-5	TGTGCCAGCAGCTTAGGTAGTTCGGGCGAGACCCAGTACTTC	CASSLGSSGETQYF
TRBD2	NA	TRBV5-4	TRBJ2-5	TGTGCCAGCAGCCTAGCGGGGGGGCTGCAAGAGACCCAGTACTTC	CASSLAGGLQETQYF
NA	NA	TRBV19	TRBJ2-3	TGTGCCAGTAGCCAGGGGCGGGTCCTGTTGGTGAGCACAGATACGCAGTATTTT	CASSQGRVLLVSTDTQYF
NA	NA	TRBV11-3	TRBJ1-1	TGTGCCAGCAGCTTGGCCCACCCGCAGGGACACATGAACACTGAAGCTTTCTTT	CASSLAHPQGHMNTEAFF
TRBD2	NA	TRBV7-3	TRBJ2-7	TGTGCCAGCAGCCCCCGTGCGGGGGTCTACGAGCAGTACTTC	CASSPRAGVYEQYF
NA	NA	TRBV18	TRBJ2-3	TGTGCCAGCTCACCACTTGGGAGCACAGATACGCAGTATTTT	CASSPLGSTDTQYF
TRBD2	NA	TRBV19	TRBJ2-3	TGTGCCAGTAGTATTCCCCTAGCGGGGGGGGCAGATACGCAGTATTTT	CASSIPLAGGADTQYF
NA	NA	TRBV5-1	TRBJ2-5	TGCGCCAGCAGCACCCAAGAGACCCAGTACTTC	CASSTQETQYF
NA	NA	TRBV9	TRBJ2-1	TGTGCCAGCAGCGAGGGCTCAGGGCTAGCAGGCAATGAGCAGTTCTTC	CASSEGSGLAGNEQFF
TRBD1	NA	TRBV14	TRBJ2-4	TGTGCCAGCAGTCGACAGGGGGGGGCCAAAAACATTCAGTACTTC	CASSRQGGAKNIQYF
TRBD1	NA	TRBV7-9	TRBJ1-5	TGTGCCAGCAGCTGGGACAGGGGCAATCAGCCCCAGCATTTT	CASSWDRGNQPQHF
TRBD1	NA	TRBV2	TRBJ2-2	TGTGCCAGCAACGAGGCAGGGGGCTACACCGGGGAGCTGTTTTTT	CASNEAGGYTGELFF
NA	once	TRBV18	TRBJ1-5	TGTGCCAGCTCACCACCGGTGGCCAGGGTTGATCAGCCCCAGCATTTT	CASSPPVARVDQPQHF
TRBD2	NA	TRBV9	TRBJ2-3	TGTGCCAGCAGCGTAGTCCTAGCGGGGGGCACAGATACGCAGTATTTT	CASSVVLAGGTDTQYF
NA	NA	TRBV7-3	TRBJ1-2	TGTGCCAGCAGCTTAAGGTCCGGGGCTGGCTACACCTTC	CASSLRSGAGYTF
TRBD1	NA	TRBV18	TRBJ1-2	TGTGCCAGCTCACCATACGAGGACAGGAGCGGCTACACCTTC	CASSPYEDRSGYTF
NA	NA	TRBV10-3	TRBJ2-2	TGTGCCATCAGTGAGTCTGGGGCGGACTCCACCGGGGAGCTGTTTTTT	CAISESGADSTGELFF
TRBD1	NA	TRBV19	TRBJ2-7	TGTGCCAGTAGCCTGGGGACAGGGGGGACCTACGAGCAGTACTTC	CASSLGTGGTYEQYF
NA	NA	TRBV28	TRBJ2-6	TGTGCCAGCAGTTGGGCAGGGGCGGCTGGGGCCAACGTCCTGACTTTC	CASSWAGAAGANVLTF
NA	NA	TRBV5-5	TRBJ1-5	TGTGCCAGCAGCTTTCTGGGGTTAGGCAATCAGCCCCAGCATTTT	CASSFLGLGNQPQHF
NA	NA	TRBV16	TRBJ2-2	TGTGCCAGCAGCCCTCCAGGGTCTACCGGGGAGCTGTTTTTT	CASSPPGSTGELFF
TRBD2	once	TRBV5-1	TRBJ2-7	TGCGCCAGCAGCCCTAGGGGACCTAGCGGCAACCCCTACGAGCAGTACTTC	CASSPRGPSGNPYEQYF
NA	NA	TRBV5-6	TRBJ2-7	TGTGCCAGCAGCTTGGTGGGGTTAGACAGGTTCGGACCCTCCTACGAGCAGTACTTC	CASSLVGLDRFGPSYEQYF
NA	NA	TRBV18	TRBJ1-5	TGTGCCAGCTCACCACAGGGGAATCAGCCCCAGCATTTT	CASSPQGNQPQHF
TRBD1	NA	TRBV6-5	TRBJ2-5	TGTGCCAGCAGTTCCAGTCCGGGACAGGGTCGGGAGACCCAGTACTTC	CASSSSPGQGRETQYF
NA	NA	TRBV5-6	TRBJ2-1	TGTGCCAGCAGTACGACGGGCCCTCGGTTCTTC	CASSTTGPRFF
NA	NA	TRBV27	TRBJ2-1	TGTGCCAGCAGCCCGGGGTGGGGTCCCTACAATGAGCAGTTCTTC	CASSPGWGPYNEQFF